This TCR beta chain was recorded in a study of blood T cells in healthy people across ages. This clonotype was seen only a few times. V was cut by 6 bases and J by 4 bases, with 15 bases left in between. From germline, CDR1 is DFQATT and CDR2 SNEGSKA (reference sequence). This CDR3 contains 13 residues. A second PCR, run for 7 to 11 cycles, used a sample-barcoded 5' primer plus a J-beta primer mix. From the 5' RACE reads, TCRdb called clonotypes with MiXCR, one entry per CDR3 protein. The sample has approximately 490,000 distinct CDR3 sequences, 24% seen once. The data also belong to a second study, concerning T cells of mothers and their children.

The sequence came from a boy between 10 and 17 years old in good health. Sequencing used blood. The gene calls are TRBV20-1 and TRBJ2-5; tentatively, D is TRBD2 (6 bases). CDR3 DNA: TGCAGTGCGCCTCTAGCGTGGGGAGAGACCCAGTACTTC. This gives the protein CSAPLAWGETQYF.